These T cell receptor beta chains were read from a single sample in a study of cytomegalovirus exposure and HLA in healthy donors. Repertoires were generated with immunoSEQ multiplex PCR, while TCRdb's copy carries only in-frame clones and drops some. The sample records roughly 120,000 clones, over 70% being singletons. The sequenced sample consisted of PBMCs. These TCRs come from a woman aged 18 to 35 in good health and CMV-seronegative. CDR3s include the opening cysteine and the closing phenylalanine or tryptophan. D genes are given only for firm matches. Clone size is not always given. Where it is, it says once, few, many or a class for expanded clones.

size	V	J	D	DNA	CDR3
once	TRBV29-1	TRBJ2-7	TRBD2	TGCAGCGTTGGGGGACTAGCGGGAGGGCTTGAGCAGTACTTC	CSVGGLAGGLEQYF
.	TRBV9	TRBJ2-4	.	TGTGCCAGCAACGTAGAGGGAGCCAAAAACAGTCAGTACTTC	CASNVEGAKNSQYF
.	TRBV4-2	TRBJ2-2	TRBD1	TGTGCCAGCACTACAGGGGAGAGTGACACCGGGGAGCTGTTTTTT	CASTTGESDTGELFF
.	TRBV4-1	TRBJ2-7	.	TGCGCCAGCAGTCCCGGGACTTACTCCTACGAGCAGTACTTC	CASSPGTYSYEQYF
.	TRBV5-1	TRBJ2-5	TRBD2	TGCGCCAGCAGCTTGACTAGCGGCCAAGAGACCCAGTACTTC	CASSLTSGQETQYF
.	TRBV10-1	TRBJ1-1	TRBD1	TGCGCCAGCAGACCAGGGGGCTTGGACACTGAAGCTTTCTTT	CASRPGGLDTEAFF
.	TRBV7-2	TRBJ1-2	TRBD1	TGTGCCAGCAGCTCCAGGGACAGGGGAGTCTACACCTTC	CASSSRDRGVYTF
.	TRBV15	TRBJ2-7	TRBD2	TGTGCCACCAGCAGAGGACTAGCGGGAGCCTCCTACGAGCAGTACTTC	CATSRGLAGASYEQYF
once	TRBV10-2	TRBJ2-5	TRBD2	TGCGCCAGCTCCCCGAGCGGGAGAATTGAGACCCAGTACTTC	CASSPSGRIETQYF
.	TRBV4-1	TRBJ1-5	TRBD1	TGCGCCAGCAGCCAACATACAGGGGGAGCCCAGCCCCAGCATTTT	CASSQHTGGAQPQHF
.	TRBV11-3	TRBJ1-1	.	TGTGCCAGCAGCCCGGGGGGGGGTTCTAGTGAAGCTTTCTTT	CASSPGGGSSEAFF
few	TRBV4-3	TRBJ1-4	TRBD1	TGCGCCAGCAGCCAACCGGGACAGGGGAACGAAAAACTGTTTTTT	CASSQPGQGNEKLFF
.	TRBV4-1	TRBJ2-5	TRBD1	TGCGCCAGCAGCCAGGGACAGGGCGAGACCCAGTACTTC	CASSQGQGETQYF
.	TRBV9	TRBJ1-2	TRBD1	TGTGCCAGCACTCCGGGACAGGGGGTCTATGGCTACACCTTC	CASTPGQGVYGYTF
.	TRBV11-2	TRBJ1-1	.	TGTGCCAGCAGCCGAGGGTCGTCCACTGAAGCTTTCTTT	CASSRGSSTEAFF
.	TRBV7-8	TRBJ2-2	.	TGTGCCAGCAGCCCGTCTAGCGAGGACACCGGGGAGCTGTTTTTT	CASSPSSEDTGELFF
.	TRBV11-2	TRBJ2-5	.	TGTGCCAGCAGCGGAAGGGTCCAGGGGATCGGGGAGACCCAGTACTTC	CASSGRVQGIGETQYF
once	TRBV6-1	TRBJ2-7	TRBD2	TGTGCCAGCAGTGGAGGACTAGCGGGAGGAAGGTCCTACGAGCAGTACTTC	CASSGGLAGGRSYEQYF
.	TRBV28	TRBJ1-2	TRBD1	TGTGCCAGCCCGGGACAGGGCTATGGCTACACCTTC	CASPGQGYGYTF
once	TRBV7-9	TRBJ2-1	.	TGTGCCAGCAGCTCACGGGACTCTTTTTGGAATGAGCAGTTCTTC	CASSSRDSFWNEQFF
once	TRBV7-2	TRBJ2-2	.	TGTGCCAGCAGCTTCGTCCGCCCGGGGTCCGGCACCGGGGAGCTGTTTTTT	CASSFVRPGSGTGELFF
.	TRBV2	TRBJ1-5	.	TGTGCCAGCAGTGAAGGACGCCAGGGTGGCAATCAGCCCCAGCATTTT	CASSEGRQGGNQPQHF
once	TRBV11-1	TRBJ1-1	.	TGTGCCAGCAGCTTCGGCGCGGGAACTGAAGCTTTCTTT	CASSFGAGTEAFF
.	TRBV2	TRBJ1-3	.	TGTGCCAGCAGTGACGGGGACTCCCCTGGAAACACCATATATTTT	CASSDGDSPGNTIYF
.	TRBV9	TRBJ1-5	.	TGTGCCAGCAGCGTAGCCGGTAGCAATCAGCCCCAGCATTTT	CASSVAGSNQPQHF
.	TRBV7-2	TRBJ2-3	.	TGTGCCAGCAGCTTCTACGCAGATACGCAGTATTTT	CASSFYADTQYF
.	TRBV4-2	TRBJ2-3	TRBD2	TGTGCCAGCAGCCACGAAGGTCGGGGGGGGGCCCCAGATACGCAGTATTTT	CASSHEGRGGAPDTQYF